These T cell receptor beta chains were read from a single sample in a study of T cell repertoires in cytomegalovirus infection. These TCRs' antigens remain unknown. TCRdb reprocessed the reads via MiXCR and lists one record per CDR3 protein. The data show roughly 310,000 distinct CDR3 sequences, with 25% to 30% seen just once and 20% held by the top ten. The specimen comprised cultured PBMCs, sampled from culture after CMV antigen stimulation. These receptors were collected from a human donor in good health (CMV status not recorded). Some clones in this sample may be carry-over from other donors' samples. Both conserved end residues are trimmed from each CDR3. Some rows have no size entry. The others give once, few or many, or a class for an expanded clone.

length | size | J | V | CDR3
11 | . | TRBJ1-1 | TRBV20-1 | SVPTGLNTEAF
12 | . | TRBJ1-1 | TRBV6-1 | ASSRQELNTEAF
13 | . | TRBJ2-3 | TRBV12-3/TRBV12-4 | ASSLRLMSTDTQY
10 | . | TRBJ2-7 | TRBV29-1 | SVAPSTGEQY
13 | few | TRBJ2-7 | TRBV7-9 | ASSSRRTAIYEQY
14 | many | TRBJ2-5 | TRBV10-3 | AISGLGGRALETQY
13 | . | TRBJ2-1 | TRBV4-1 | ASSQVAGGRYEQF
11 | . | TRBJ2-7 | TRBV15 | ATKEGGSYEQY
11 | . | TRBJ2-5 | TRBV7-9 | ASSQDSLETQY
12 | . | TRBJ1-4 | TRBV19 | ASSIGSGNEKLF
11 | . | TRBJ2-5 | TRBV10-3 | AISEGPQETQY
15 | . | TRBJ2-1 | TRBV5-1 | ASSYTPQGAWDNEQF
12 | . | TRBJ1-1 | TRBV7-4 | ASTLQGEVTEAF
13 | . | TRBJ2-7 | TRBV7-2 | ASSLQWDRGYEQY
19 | few | TRBJ2-7 | TRBV7-8 | ASSLESGGGLPTSGSYEQY
14 | . | TRBJ2-7 | TRBV12-3/TRBV12-4 | ASSSTSGRDFYEQY
13 | . | TRBJ2-3 | TRBV6-7 | ASSYGPVLADTQY
13 | few | TRBJ1-5 | TRBV28 | ASSRQGEGNQPQH
13 | . | TRBJ2-5 | TRBV2 | ASSPGTLSHETQY
13 | . | TRBJ1-1 | TRBV5-1 | ASSLAADMNTEAF
12 | . | TRBJ1-6 | TRBV6-2/TRBV6-3 | ASAPGQGNSPLH
13 | few | TRBJ1-2 | TRBV28 | ASSPSAGQGYGYT
13 | . | TRBJ2-7 | TRBV28 | ASSHETGGSYEQY
11 | few | TRBJ2-7 | TRBV6-1 | ASRRGGSYEQY
14 | many | TRBJ2-5 | TRBV7-7 | ASSRGTGLLQETQY
13 | few | TRBJ2-7 | TRBV28 | ASSLEGGPEYEQY
14 | many | TRBJ1-5 | TRBV12-3/TRBV12-4 | ASKSTDRDSNQPQH
17 | . | TRBJ1-5 | TRBV7-8 | ASSPAGGPEGGSNQPQH
11 | . | TRBJ1-1 | TRBV6-6 | ASRAIINTEAF
10 | . | TRBJ1-5 | TRBV20-1 | SATTGEGPQH
11 | . | TRBJ1-4 | TRBV28 | ASSDRGREKLF
11 | . | TRBJ1-5 | TRBV27 | AGRGASNQPQH
14 | once | TRBJ2-5 | TRBV6-4 | ASTEPGLAGQETQY
9 | . | TRBJ2-5 | TRBV2 | ASTSKETQY
17 | few | TRBJ2-7 | TRBV6-1 | ASTYQSRGRAYTHREQY
15 | many | TRBJ2-7 | TRBV7-2 | ASSLRGTSGPFSEQY
13 | . | TRBJ2-3 | TRBV9 | ASSVGSEAQDTQY
12 | medium-sized | TRBJ2-7 | TRBV7-2 | ASSFDSSSYEQY
9 | few | TRBJ1-1 | TRBV20-1 | SAPRGSEAF
14 | . | TRBJ2-3 | TRBV7-9 | ASSRILAGVPDTQY